This TCR beta chain was recorded in a study of CD8 T cells in Susac syndrome. cDNA came from around 0.5 to 1 ug RNA primed by random hexamers. The CDR3 of TCR beta was amplified by immunoSEQ multiplex PCR across 54 Vbeta and 13 Jbeta. TCRdb re-called the immunoSEQ multiplex PCR reads through MiXCR, storing one row per CDR3 protein. The table shows about 210,000 distinct CDR3 sequences, with over 90% occurring only once. Each multiple sclerosis control was a treatment-naive patient with relapsing-remitting disease that was either stable or active. V dropped 1 base and J dropped 4; count of bases not matched to a gene: 4. Germline assignment: CDR1 LGHDT and CDR2 YNNKEL (reference sequence). The CDR3 extends over 15 amino acids.

This chain connects TRBV3-1 to TRBJ1-1; 9 bases match TRBD1. What was sequenced was CD4+ T cells from PBMCs. The TCR sequence derives from a human donor with multiple sclerosis. The CDR3 DNA reads TGTGCCAGCAGCCAAGGGACAGGGGTTGGCACTGAAGCTTTCTTT. It translates to CASSQGTGVGTEAFF.